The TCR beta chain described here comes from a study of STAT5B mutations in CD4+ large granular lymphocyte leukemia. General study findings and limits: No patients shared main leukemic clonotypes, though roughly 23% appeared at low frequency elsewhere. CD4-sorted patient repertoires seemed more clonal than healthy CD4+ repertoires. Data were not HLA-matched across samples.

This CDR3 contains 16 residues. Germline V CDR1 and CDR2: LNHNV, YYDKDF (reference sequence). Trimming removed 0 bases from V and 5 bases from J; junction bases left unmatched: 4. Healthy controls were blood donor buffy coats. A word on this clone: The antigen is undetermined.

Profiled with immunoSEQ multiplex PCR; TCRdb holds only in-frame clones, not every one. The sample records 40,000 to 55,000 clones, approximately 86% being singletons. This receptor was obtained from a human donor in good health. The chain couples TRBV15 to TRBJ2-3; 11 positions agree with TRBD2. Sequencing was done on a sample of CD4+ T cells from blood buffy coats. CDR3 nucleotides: TGTGCCACCAGCAGAGAAGGACTAGCGGGTCAAGATACGCAGTATTTT. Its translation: CATSREGLAGQDTQYF. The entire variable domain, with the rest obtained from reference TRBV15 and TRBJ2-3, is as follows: DAMVIQNPRYQVTQFGKPVTLSCSQTLNHNVMYWYQQKSSQAPKLLFHYYDKDFNNEADTPDNFQSRRPNTSFCFLDIRSPGLGDTAMYLCATSREGLAGQDTQYFGPGTRLTVL.